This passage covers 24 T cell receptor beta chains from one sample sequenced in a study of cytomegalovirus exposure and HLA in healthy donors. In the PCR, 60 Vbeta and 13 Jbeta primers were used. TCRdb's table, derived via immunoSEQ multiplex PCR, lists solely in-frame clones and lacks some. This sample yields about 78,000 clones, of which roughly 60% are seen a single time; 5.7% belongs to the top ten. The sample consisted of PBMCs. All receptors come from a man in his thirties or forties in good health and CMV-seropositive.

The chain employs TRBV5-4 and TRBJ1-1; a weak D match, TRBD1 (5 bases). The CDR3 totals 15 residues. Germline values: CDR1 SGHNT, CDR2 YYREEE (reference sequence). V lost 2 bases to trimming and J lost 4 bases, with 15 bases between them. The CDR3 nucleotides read TGTGCCAGCAGCTTAATATCGCGGGACGGCACTGAAGCTTTCTTT. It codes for CASSLISRDGTEAFF.

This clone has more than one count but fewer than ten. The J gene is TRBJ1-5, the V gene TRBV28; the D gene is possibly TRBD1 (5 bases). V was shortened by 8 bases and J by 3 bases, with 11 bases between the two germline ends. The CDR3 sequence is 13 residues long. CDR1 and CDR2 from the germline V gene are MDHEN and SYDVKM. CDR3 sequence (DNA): TGTGCCAGCTGGGCAGGGAACAATCAGCCCCAGCATTTT. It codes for CASWAGNNQPQHF.

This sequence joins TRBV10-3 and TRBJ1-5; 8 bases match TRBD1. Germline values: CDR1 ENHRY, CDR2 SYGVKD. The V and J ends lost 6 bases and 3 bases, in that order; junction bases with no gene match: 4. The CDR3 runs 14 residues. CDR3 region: CAISQDRDNQPQHF. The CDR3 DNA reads TGTGCCATCAGCCAGGACAGGGACAATCAGCCCCAGCATTTT.

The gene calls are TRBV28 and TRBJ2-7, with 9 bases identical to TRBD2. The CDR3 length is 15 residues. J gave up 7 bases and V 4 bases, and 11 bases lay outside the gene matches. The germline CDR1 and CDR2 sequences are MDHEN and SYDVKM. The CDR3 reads CASSSLAGELGEQYF. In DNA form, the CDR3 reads TGTGCCAGCAGTTCCTTAGCGGGAGAACTGGGGGAGCAGTACTTC.

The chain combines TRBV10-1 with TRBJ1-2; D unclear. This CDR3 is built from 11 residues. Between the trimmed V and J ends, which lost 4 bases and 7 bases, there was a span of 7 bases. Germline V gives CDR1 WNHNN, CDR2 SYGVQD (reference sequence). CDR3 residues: CASSGISGYTF. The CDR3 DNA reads TGCGCCAGCAGTGGAATTAGTGGCTACACCTTC.

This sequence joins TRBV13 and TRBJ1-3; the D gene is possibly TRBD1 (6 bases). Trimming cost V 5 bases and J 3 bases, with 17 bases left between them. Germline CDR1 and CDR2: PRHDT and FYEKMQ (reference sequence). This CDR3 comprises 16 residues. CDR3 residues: CASSPLIGGFGNTIYF. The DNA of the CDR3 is TGTGCCAGCAGCCCACTGATAGGGGGTTTTGGAAACACCATATATTTT. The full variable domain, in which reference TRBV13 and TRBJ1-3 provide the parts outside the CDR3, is AAGVIQSPRHLIKEKRETATLKCYPIPRHDTVYWYQQGPGQDPQFLISFYEKMQSDKGSIPDRFSAQQFSDYHSELNMSSLELGDSALYFCASSPLIGGFGNTIYFGEGSWLTVV.

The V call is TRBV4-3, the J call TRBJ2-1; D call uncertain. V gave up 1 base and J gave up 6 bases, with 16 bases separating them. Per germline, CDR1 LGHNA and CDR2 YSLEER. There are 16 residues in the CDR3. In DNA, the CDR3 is TGCGCCAGCAGCCAAGGGGCGATATCCATTTCCAATGAGCAGTTCTTC. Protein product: CASSQGAISISNEQFF.

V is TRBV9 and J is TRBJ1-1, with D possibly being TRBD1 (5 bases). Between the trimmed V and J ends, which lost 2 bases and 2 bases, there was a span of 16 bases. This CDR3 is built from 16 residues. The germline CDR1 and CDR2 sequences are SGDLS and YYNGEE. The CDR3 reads CASSVTTGTGNTEAFF. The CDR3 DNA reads TGTGCCAGCAGCGTCACCACCGGAACAGGCAACACTGAAGCTTTCTTT. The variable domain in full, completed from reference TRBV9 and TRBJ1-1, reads DSGVTQTPKHLITATGQRVTLRCSPRSGDLSVYWYQQSLDQGLQFLIQYYNGEERAKGNILERFSAQQFPDLHSELNLSSLELGDSALYFCASSVTTGTGNTEAFFGQGTRLTVV.

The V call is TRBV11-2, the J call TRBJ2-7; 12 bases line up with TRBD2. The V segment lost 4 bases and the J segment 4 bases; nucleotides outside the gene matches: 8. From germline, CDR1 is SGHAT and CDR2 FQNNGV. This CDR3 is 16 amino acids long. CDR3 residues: CASSSSLAGGLYEQYF. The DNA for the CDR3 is TGTGCCAGCAGCTCGTCTCTAGCGGGAGGGTTGTACGAGCAGTACTTC.

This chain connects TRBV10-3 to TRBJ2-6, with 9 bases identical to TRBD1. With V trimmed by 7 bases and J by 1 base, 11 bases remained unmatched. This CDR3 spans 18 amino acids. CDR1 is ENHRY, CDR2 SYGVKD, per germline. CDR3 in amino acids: CAIKAADRGFSGANVLTF. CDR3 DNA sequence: TGTGCCATCAAAGCAGCGGACAGGGGCTTTTCTGGGGCCAACGTCCTGACTTTC.

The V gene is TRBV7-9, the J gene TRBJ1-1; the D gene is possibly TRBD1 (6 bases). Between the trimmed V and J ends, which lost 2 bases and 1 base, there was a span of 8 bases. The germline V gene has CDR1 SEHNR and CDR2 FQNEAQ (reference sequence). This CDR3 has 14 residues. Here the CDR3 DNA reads TGTGCCAGCAGCTTAAAAGGGGGGAACACTGAAGCTTTCTTT. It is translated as CASSLKGGNTEAFF. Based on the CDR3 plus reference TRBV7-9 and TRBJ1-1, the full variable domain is DTGVSQNPRHKITKRGQNVTFRCDPISEHNRLYWYRQTLGQGPEFLTYFQNEAQLEKSRLLSDRFSAERPKGSFSTLEIQRTEQGDSAMYLCASSLKGGNTEAFFGQGTRLTVV.

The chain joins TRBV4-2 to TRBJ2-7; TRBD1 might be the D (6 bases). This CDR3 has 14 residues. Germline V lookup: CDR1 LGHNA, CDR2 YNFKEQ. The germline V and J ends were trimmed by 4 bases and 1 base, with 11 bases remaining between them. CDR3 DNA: TGTGCCAGCAGCCCCACAGGGTCATCCTACGAGCAGTACTTC. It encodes CASSPTGSSYEQYF.

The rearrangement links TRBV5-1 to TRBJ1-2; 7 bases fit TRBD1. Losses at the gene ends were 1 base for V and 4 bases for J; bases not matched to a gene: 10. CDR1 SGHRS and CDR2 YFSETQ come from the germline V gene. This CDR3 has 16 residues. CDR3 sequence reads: CASSLSHPRGSYGYTF. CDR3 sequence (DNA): TGCGCCAGCAGCTTGAGTCACCCCAGGGGGAGCTATGGCTACACCTTC.

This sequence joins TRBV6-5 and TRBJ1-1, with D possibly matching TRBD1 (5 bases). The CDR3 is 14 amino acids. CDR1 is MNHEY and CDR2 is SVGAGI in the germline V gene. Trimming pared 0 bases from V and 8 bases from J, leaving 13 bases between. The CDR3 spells CASSYSGGTLEAFF. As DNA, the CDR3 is TGTGCCAGCAGTTACTCAGGAGGGACCTTGGAAGCTTTCTTT.

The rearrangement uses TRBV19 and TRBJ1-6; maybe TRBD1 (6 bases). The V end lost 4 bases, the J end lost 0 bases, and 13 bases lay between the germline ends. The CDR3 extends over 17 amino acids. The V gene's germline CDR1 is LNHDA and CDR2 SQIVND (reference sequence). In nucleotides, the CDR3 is TGTGCCAGTAGTAAGGACAGCCTGAGCTCCTATAATTCACCCCTCCACTTT. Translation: CASSKDSLSSYNSPLHF.

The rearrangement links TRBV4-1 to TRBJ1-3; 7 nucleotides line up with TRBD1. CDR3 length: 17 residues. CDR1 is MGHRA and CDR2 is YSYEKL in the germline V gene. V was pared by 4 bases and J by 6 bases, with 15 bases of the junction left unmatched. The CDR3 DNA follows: TGCGCCAGCAGCCCTAGACAGGGCCTAGCAACTGAAAACACCATATATTTT. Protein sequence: CASSPRQGLATENTIYF.

The CDR3 DNA reads TGTGCCATCGCCCCCAGCGGCGGACGAAACAATGAGCAGTTCTTC. It is translated as CAIAPSGGRNNEQFF. The chain uses TRBV5-4 and TRBJ2-1; a weak D match, TRBD2 (5 bases). Between the trimmed V and J ends, which lost 9 bases and 5 bases, there was a span of 21 bases. From germline, CDR1 is SGHNT and CDR2 YYREEE (reference sequence). This CDR3 is built from 15 residues.

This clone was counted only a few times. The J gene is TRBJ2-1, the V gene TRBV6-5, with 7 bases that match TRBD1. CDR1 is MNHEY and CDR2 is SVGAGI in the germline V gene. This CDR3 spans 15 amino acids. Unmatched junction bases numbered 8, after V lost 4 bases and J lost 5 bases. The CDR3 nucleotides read TGTGCCAGCAGTTTTTCCCGGGACAGACACAATGAGCAGTTCTTC. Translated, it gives CASSFSRDRHNEQFF.

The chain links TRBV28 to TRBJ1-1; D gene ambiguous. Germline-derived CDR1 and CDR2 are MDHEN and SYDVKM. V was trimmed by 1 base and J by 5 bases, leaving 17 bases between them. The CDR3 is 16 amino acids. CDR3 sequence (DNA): TGTGCCAGCAGTTTATTTAATCTGAGGCAGTCTACTGAAGCTTTCTTT. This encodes CASSLFNLRQSTEAFF.

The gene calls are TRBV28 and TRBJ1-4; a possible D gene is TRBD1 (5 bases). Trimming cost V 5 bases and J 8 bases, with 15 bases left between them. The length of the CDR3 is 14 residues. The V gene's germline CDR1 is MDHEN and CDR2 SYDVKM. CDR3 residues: CASSLPARGEKLFF. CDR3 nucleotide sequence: TGTGCCAGCAGTCTCCCAGCTAGGGGCGAAAAACTGTTTTTT.

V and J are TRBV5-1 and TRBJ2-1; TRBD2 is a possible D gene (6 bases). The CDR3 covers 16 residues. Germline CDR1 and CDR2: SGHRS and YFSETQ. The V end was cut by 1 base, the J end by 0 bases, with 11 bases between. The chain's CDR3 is CASSLSGHSSYNEQFF. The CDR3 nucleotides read TGCGCCAGCAGCTTGAGCGGGCATAGCTCCTACAATGAGCAGTTCTTC.

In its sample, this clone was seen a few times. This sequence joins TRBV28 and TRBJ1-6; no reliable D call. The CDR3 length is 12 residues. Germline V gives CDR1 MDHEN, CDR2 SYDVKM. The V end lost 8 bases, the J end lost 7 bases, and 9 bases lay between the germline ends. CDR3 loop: CASGALNSPLHF. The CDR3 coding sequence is TGTGCCAGCGGAGCGCTGAATTCACCCCTCCACTTT. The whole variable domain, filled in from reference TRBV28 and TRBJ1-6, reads DVKVTQSSRYLVKRTGEKVFLECVQDMDHENMFWYRQDPGLGLRLIYFSYDVKMKEKGDIPEGYSVSREKKERFSLILESASTNQTSMYLCASGALNSPLHFGNGTRLTVT.

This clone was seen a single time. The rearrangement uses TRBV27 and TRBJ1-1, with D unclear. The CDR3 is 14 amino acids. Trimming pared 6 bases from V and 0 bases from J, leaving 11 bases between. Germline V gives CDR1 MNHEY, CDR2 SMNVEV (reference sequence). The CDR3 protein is CASSLSKLNTEAFF. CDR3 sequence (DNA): TGTGCCAGCAGCCTAAGTAAGTTGAACACTGAAGCTTTCTTT.

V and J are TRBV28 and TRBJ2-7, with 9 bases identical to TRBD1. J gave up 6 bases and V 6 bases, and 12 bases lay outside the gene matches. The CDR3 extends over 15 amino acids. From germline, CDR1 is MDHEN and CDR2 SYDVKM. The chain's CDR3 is CASSARGQGKPEQYF. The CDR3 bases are TGTGCCAGCAGCGCGAGGGGACAGGGAAAGCCCGAGCAGTACTTC. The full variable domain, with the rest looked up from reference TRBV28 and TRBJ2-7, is DVKVTQSSRYLVKRTGEKVFLECVQDMDHENMFWYRQDPGLGLRLIYFSYDVKMKEKGDIPEGYSVSREKKERFSLILESASTNQTSMYLCASSARGQGKPEQYFGPGTRLTVT.